Listed below are T cell receptor beta chains from one sample, sequenced in a study of cytomegalovirus exposure and HLA in healthy donors. The repertoire was sequenced with immunoSEQ multiplex PCR; TCRdb's copy has only in-frame clones and lacks some. The sample records 100,000 to 150,000 clones, around 70% being singletons. The sample taken for sequencing was PBMCs. The receptor source for this set is a man between 40 and 49 years old in good health and CMV-seropositive. The CDR3 runs from the conserved cysteine through the conserved F or W. D genes are given only for firm matches. Clone size is not always given. Where it is, it says once, few, many or a class for expanded clones.

D	J	V	size	DNA	CDR3
.	TRBJ1-3	TRBV7-6	.	TGTGCCAGCAGCTTACTCTCCGCCCTAGGAGCTGGAAACACCATATATTTT	CASSLLSALGAGNTIYF
.	TRBJ2-7	TRBV9	.	TGTGCCAGCAGCGTAGGGTCTAGCGAGCAGTACTTC	CASSVGSSEQYF
.	TRBJ1-4	TRBV7-2	few	TGTGCCAGCAGCTTAGGGGCAGCAACTAATGAAAAACTGTTTTTT	CASSLGAATNEKLFF
.	TRBJ1-1	TRBV5-1	few	TGCGCCAGCAGCTTGGGGGGCACAGGGTGGGGGATGGGGACTGAAGCTTTCTTT	CASSLGGTGWGMGTEAFF
.	TRBJ1-1	TRBV7-9	.	TGTGCCAGCAGCTTAAGGGCGGGACGGGGGTTTGGTGAAGCTTTCTTT	CASSLRAGRGFGEAFF
TRBD1	TRBJ2-6	TRBV18	.	TGTGCCAGCTCACCACTGGCAGGGGGAAGCTCTGGGGCCAACGTCCTGACTTTC	CASSPLAGGSSGANVLTF
TRBD2	TRBJ2-3	TRBV27	.	TGTGCCAGCAGTCGATCCGGGACTAGCGGGAGAACAGATACGCAGTATTTT	CASSRSGTSGRTDTQYF
TRBD2	TRBJ2-2	TRBV19	.	TGTGCCAGTATTGGCAGATTCAGCGGGAGGGGTACCGGGGAGCTGTTTTTT	CASIGRFSGRGTGELFF
.	TRBJ1-1	TRBV20-1	.	TGCAGGCCGCGAACGAACACTGAAGCTTTCTTT	CRPRTNTEAFF
.	TRBJ1-1	TRBV6-5	.	TGTGCCAGCACCCGAAAGACTGGGAACACTGAAGCTTTCTTT	CASTRKTGNTEAFF
.	TRBJ2-3	TRBV7-2	.	TGTGCCAGCAGCTCCGGACTGATCACAGATACGCAGTATTTT	CASSSGLITDTQYF
.	TRBJ2-5	TRBV6-1	.	TGTGCCAGCACCCCCCGAGGAGAGACCCAGTACTTC	CASTPRGETQYF
TRBD1	TRBJ2-7	TRBV18	.	TGTGCCAGCTCACAAAGAGAGGGACAGGGCGGCGCCGAGCAGTACTTC	CASSQREGQGGAEQYF
.	TRBJ1-6	TRBV9	.	TGTGCCAGCAGCGTTTCGGTCGACAGCACGAATTCACCCCTCCACTTT	CASSVSVDSTNSPLHF
.	TRBJ1-1	TRBV6-1	.	TGTGCCACTTCCCCAGGGAAGGCTACTGAAGCTTTCTTT	CATSPGKATEAFF
TRBD1	TRBJ2-7	TRBV5-8	.	TGTGCCAGCAGCTGGACAGGGGGTGCCTACGAGCAGTACTTC	CASSWTGGAYEQYF
.	TRBJ2-5	TRBV6-6	.	TGTGCCAGCAGTCCAGCCGGGGCCCAGTACTTC	CASSPAGAQYF
.	TRBJ1-6	TRBV2	.	TGTGCCAGCAGTGGTGGACAGTTTAATTCACCCCCCCACTTT	CASSGGQFNSPPHF
TRBD1	TRBJ1-2	TRBV28	.	TGTGCCAGCAGCTCCGGGACAGGGGCCTATGGCTACACCTTC	CASSSGTGAYGYTF
TRBD1	TRBJ2-1	TRBV6-5	.	TGTGCCAGCAGCCCTGGACAGGGGGTCCGGAATGAGCAGTTCTTC	CASSPGQGVRNEQFF
TRBD1	TRBJ2-7	TRBV19	.	TGTGCCAGTAGTATATTCTCGACAGGGGGCTACGAGCAGTACTTC	CASSIFSTGGYEQYF
TRBD2	TRBJ2-7	TRBV7-6	.	TGTGCCAGCAGCCAAACAGGGACTAGCCCACTCGACGAGCAGTACTTC	CASSQTGTSPLDEQYF
.	TRBJ1-2	TRBV10-3	.	TGTGCCATCAGTGAGACAGGATACCTACGAGGCTACACCTTC	CAISETGYLRGYTF
.	TRBJ2-1	TRBV7-2	.	TGTGCCAGCAGCTTAGGTCAGGGTGTCTCCTACAATGAGCAGTTCTTC	CASSLGQGVSYNEQFF
.	TRBJ2-3	TRBV5-6	.	TGTGCCAGCAGAAGGGGGGGGAGCACAGATACGCAGTATTTT	CASRRGGSTDTQYF
TRBD1	TRBJ1-2	TRBV29-1	few	TGCAGCGTTGAAGGGGACAGGACTAACTATGGCTACACCTTC	CSVEGDRTNYGYTF
TRBD1	TRBJ1-2	TRBV28	.	TGTGCCAGCAGTCGCCTCACAGGGGGACGAGTTGGCTACACCTTC	CASSRLTGGRVGYTF
.	TRBJ2-7	TRBV28	once	TGTGCCAGCAGACTCGCTCCCTACGAGCAGTACTTC	CASRLAPYEQYF
TRBD1	TRBJ2-7	TRBV5-1	once	TGCGCCAGCAGCTTGCCCACGGACAGGGGGTCCTACGAGCAGTACTTC	CASSLPTDRGSYEQYF
.	TRBJ1-2	TRBV5-6	.	TGTGCCAGCAGCTGGGGACTCCGGAGCGGCTACACCTTC	CASSWGLRSGYTF
.	TRBJ1-1	TRBV28	.	TGTGCCAGCAGTTTACTCCAGGGCCTGATGAACACTGAAGCTTTCTTT	CASSLLQGLMNTEAFF
.	TRBJ2-7	TRBV7-2	.	TGTGCCAGCAGTCATACAGGGTCATACGAGCAGTACTTC	CASSHTGSYEQYF
.	TRBJ1-2	TRBV2	.	TGTGCCAGCAGTGAACCTGGGGGAGGGTTAGATGGCTACACCTTC	CASSEPGGGLDGYTF
.	TRBJ1-2	TRBV19	.	TGTGCCAGTAGATTGGACCGACTACCCTATGGTGGCTACACCTTC	CASRLDRLPYGGYTF
.	TRBJ2-2	TRBV5-1	.	TGCGCCAGCAGCCCGGGGGTGGGACGAACGAACACCGGGGAGCTGTTTTTT	CASSPGVGRTNTGELFF
TRBD2	TRBJ2-7	TRBV6-1	.	TGTGCCAGCAGTAGGACTAGCGGGAACTCTGAGCAGTACTTC	CASSRTSGNSEQYF
.	TRBJ2-1	TRBV4-1	.	TGCGCCAGCAGCCAAGACTGGACTCTTAATGAGCAGTTCTTC	CASSQDWTLNEQFF
.	TRBJ2-3	TRBV5-1	.	TGCGCCAGCAGCCCCATAGTGCAGCGAAGCACAGATACGCAGTATTTT	CASSPIVQRSTDTQYF
.	TRBJ2-3	TRBV27	.	TGTGCCAGCAGTTTGTGGGGCATGCGTACAGATACGCAGTATTTT	CASSLWGMRTDTQYF
.	TRBJ2-7	TRBV5-1	.	TGCGCCAGCAGCCCAGCTGGGCCCGACTACGAGCAGTACTTC	CASSPAGPDYEQYF
.	TRBJ1-1	TRBV29-1	.	TGCAGCGCCTGGGACACTACTGAAGCTTTCTTT	CSAWDTTEAFF
TRBD1	TRBJ2-7	TRBV28	many	TGTGCCAGCAGTTCCCGACAGGGTGCCTACGAGCAGTACTTC	CASSSRQGAYEQYF
.	TRBJ1-1	TRBV5-4	once	TGTGCCAGCAGCTTACGGGACACCATGAACACTGAAGCTTTCTTT	CASSLRDTMNTEAFF
.	TRBJ2-3	TRBV7-2	.	TGTGCCAGCCTGGCGGCGGGACTTAGCACAGATACGCAGTATTTT	CASLAAGLSTDTQYF
TRBD1	TRBJ2-1	TRBV10-2	.	TGCGCCAGCAGTCGGAGGGGACAGGGGAAAAGCGGGATGAACAATGAGCAGTTCTTC	CASSRRGQGKSGMNNEQFF
.	TRBJ2-2	TRBV19	once	TGTGCCAGTATAACAGCGGGGAACACCGGGGAGCTGTTTTTT	CASITAGNTGELFF
.	TRBJ1-2	TRBV6-6	.	TGTGCCAGCAGGATGGGGGAGGGGAGTGGCTACACCTTC	CASRMGEGSGYTF
.	TRBJ2-1	TRBV7-9	.	TGTTCCAGCAGCTTCCCTCCAGGGTTTTACAATGAGCAGTTCTTC	CSSSFPPGFYNEQFF
TRBD1	TRBJ2-7	TRBV5-6	.	TGTGCCAGCAGCTCCCTGACAGGGGACCATTTCGGGCAGTACTTC	CASSSLTGDHFGQYF
TRBD2	TRBJ2-1	TRBV4-2	.	TGTGCCAGCAGCCAAGATTCGGGAGGGCCGACTTATGAGCAGTTCTTC	CASSQDSGGPTYEQFF
TRBD1	TRBJ1-1	TRBV2	.	TGTGCCAGCAGTGACAGGGGGATGAGGACTGAAGCTTTCTTT	CASSDRGMRTEAFF
.	TRBJ1-1	TRBV2	few	TGTGCCAGCACCTTCCGGAGGTACACTGAAGCTTTCTTT	CASTFRRYTEAFF
TRBD1	TRBJ2-7	TRBV30	.	TGTGCCTGGAGTATGACCTCAGACAGGGTCTACGAGCAGTACTTC	CAWSMTSDRVYEQYF
TRBD1	TRBJ2-5	TRBV28	.	TGTGCCATCCCCGGGACAGGGGGCGAAGAGACCCAGTACTTC	CAIPGTGGEETQYF
TRBD1	TRBJ1-4	TRBV6-1	.	TGTGCCAGCAGTAGGGACAGGGGAGAAAAACTGTTTTTT	CASSRDRGEKLFF